These 16 T cell receptor beta chains came from one sample sequenced in a study of T cell responses to AZD1222 COVID-19 vaccine. The data were produced by immunoSEQ multiplex PCR, yet TCRdb's version contains in-frame clones alone and is incomplete. The table lists approximately 130,000 clones, around 84% of them singletons. The input for sequencing was peripheral blood, taken 28 days after the second AZD1222 dose. The receptors stem from an adult who received the AZD1222 COVID-19 vaccine.

CDR3 sequence (DNA): TGCGCCAGCAGCCAAGAGGTAAACAGGGTTACGGGCAATCAGCCCCAGCATTTT. Its protein is CASSQEVNRVTGNQPQHF. The rearrangement links TRBV4-3 to TRBJ1-5, with D perhaps matching TRBD1 (6 bases). Per the germline V gene, CDR1 is LGHNA and CDR2 is YSLEER. V lost 0 bases and J 2 bases, leaving 17 bases between the germline ends. The CDR3 is 18 residues long.

The chain uses TRBV6-5 and TRBJ1-6; D uncertain. This CDR3 comprises 15 residues. Germline CDR1 reads MNHEY; CDR2 reads SVGAGI. The V gene lost 8 bases and the J gene lost 7 bases, with 18 bases spanning the gap. The CDR3 bases are TGTGCCAGCTCGAATCTCCTGGAATTCAATTCACCCCTCCACTTT. It translates to CASSNLLEFNSPLHF.

The chain employs TRBV7-2 and TRBJ1-2; TRBD1 might be the D (5 bases). V dropped 4 bases and J dropped 6 bases, with 21 bases sitting between them. Germline values: CDR1 SGHTA, CDR2 FQGNSA. The CDR3 sequence is 16 residues long. CDR3 nucleotide sequence: TGTGCCAGCAGCTCCGGGGGATTGGGAGGGTTGAATGGCTACACCTTC. It yields the protein CASSSGGLGGLNGYTF.

This clone appeared a single time. The chain recombines TRBV5-5 with TRBJ2-2, with a tentative D call TRBD1 (7 bases). V gave up 7 bases and J gave up 4 bases, with 20 bases separating them. The CDR3 has 16 residues. Germline assignment: CDR1 SGHKS and CDR2 YYEKEE (reference sequence). This CDR3 reads CASGRTGLLSTGELFF. The CDR3, as DNA: TGTGCCAGCGGCCGGACAGGACTATTGTCCACCGGGGAGCTGTTTTTT.

The rearrangement links TRBV18 to TRBJ1-2; 10 bases fit TRBD1. This CDR3 comprises 14 residues. The V and J ends lost 2 bases and 8 bases, in that order; junction bases with no gene match: 5. Per germline, CDR1 KGHSH and CDR2 LQKENI. Here the CDR3 reads CASSPNQDRGGYTF. The CDR3 nucleotides read TGTGCCAGCTCACCAAATCAGGACAGGGGGGGCTACACCTTC.

The chain recombines TRBV7-2 with TRBJ2-7, with D uncertain. V shed 1 base and J shed 6 bases, with 10 bases lying between them. The V gene's germline CDR1 is SGHTA and CDR2 FQGNSA. The CDR3 runs 13 residues. CDR3 sequence (DNA): TGTGCCAGCAGCTTAGGAGGTAGACGCGAGCAGTACTTC. It specifies CASSLGGRREQYF.

This clone was counted a few times. The V gene is TRBV4-2, the J gene TRBJ1-4, with D unclear. The CDR3 runs to 15 residues. Trimming took off 3 bases at V and 3 bases at J, with 11 bases between the two ends. Germline V gene lookup returns CDR1 LGHNA and CDR2 YNFKEQ. The CDR3 DNA reads TGTGCCAGCAGCCACCTTTCCGAGGCTAATGAAAAACTGTTTTTT. Residues: CASSHLSEANEKLFF.

The chain is built from TRBV7-2 and TRBJ1-2; 8 bases fit TRBD1. With 11 bases clipped from V and 7 bases from J, the junction kept 3 bases outside the gene matches. The CDR3 loop spans 10 amino acids. Germline loops: CDR1 SGHTA, CDR2 FQGNSA. The CDR3 bases are TGTGCCGTGGGGACAGGTGGCTACACCTTC. Residues: CAVGTGGYTF.

The gene calls are TRBV5-1 and TRBJ2-5; D not certain. The CDR3 is made up of 14 amino acids. Trimming stripped 1 base from V and 1 base from J, with 8 bases between. CDR1 is SGHRS, CDR2 YFSETQ, per germline. The DNA for the CDR3 is TGCGCCAGCAGCTTGTTATCGGTCCAAGAGACCCAGTACTTC. Protein: CASSLLSVQETQYF. Drawing the rest from reference TRBV5-1 and TRBJ2-5, the complete variable domain is KAGVTQTPRYLIKTRGQQVTLSCSPISGHRSVSWYQQTPGQGLQFLFEYFSETQRNKGNFPGRFSGRQFSNSRSEMNVSTLELGDSALYLCASSLLSVQETQYFGPGTRLLVL.

This sequence joins TRBV5-1 and TRBJ1-2, with D possibly matching TRBD1 (5 bases). Trimming left V 0 bases short and J 4 bases short, with 13 bases between. The germline V gene encodes CDR1 SGHRS and CDR2 YFSETQ. CDR3 length equals 15 residues. This CDR3 is CASSLGQGRLYGYTF. For the CDR3, the DNA is TGCGCCAGCAGCTTGGGCCAGGGTAGGCTCTATGGCTACACCTTC.

V usage is TRBV12-3 or TRBV12-4 and J usage is TRBJ1-1; D call uncertain. The length of the CDR3 is 13 residues. The V end was cut by 3 bases, the J end by 4 bases, with 9 bases between. The CDR3 nucleotides are TGTGCCAGCAGTTTTAAGGGAGTCACTGAAGCTTTCTTT. Translation: CASSFKGVTEAFF.

The rearrangement links TRBV9 to TRBJ2-2; D unresolved. Germline CDR1 reads SGDLS; CDR2 reads YYNGEE. The CDR3 length is 17 residues. Trimming took off 4 bases at V and 0 bases at J, with 16 bases between the two ends. CDR3 loop: CASSTQSGHSNTGELFF. For the CDR3, the DNA is TGTGCCAGCAGCACCCAGTCCGGGCATTCGAACACCGGGGAGCTGTTTTTT.

A single count supports this clone. This chain uses TRBV19 with TRBJ1-1; TRBD1 might be the D (5 bases). Germline loops: CDR1 LNHDA, CDR2 SQIVND (reference sequence). V lost 6 bases and J 5 bases, leaving 16 bases between the germline ends. There are 14 residues in the CDR3. CDR3 in amino acids: CASSPVGKGTEAFF. DNA for the CDR3: TGTGCCAGTAGCCCGGTCGGAAAGGGGACTGAAGCTTTCTTT. Together with reference TRBV19 and TRBJ1-1, the CDR3 gives the full variable domain: DGGITQSPKYLFRKEGQNVTLSCEQNLNHDAMYWYRQDPGQGLRLIYYSQIVNDFQKGDIAEGYSVSREKKESFPLTVTSAQKNPTAFYLCASSPVGKGTEAFFGQGTRLTVV.

This clone is categorized as medium-sized (0.01 to 0.1%). J is TRBJ2-3 and V is TRBV30; TRBD1 matches 7 bases. Germline CDR1 reads GTSNPN; CDR2 reads SVGIG (reference sequence). The CDR3 length is 15 residues. Trimming cost V 2 bases and J 4 bases; bases outside gene matches: 9. The CDR3 DNA follows: TGTGCCTGGAGTACGCGACAGGGTTTTTCAGATACGCAGTATTTT. Protein product: CAWSTRQGFSDTQYF.

The V call is TRBV19, the J call TRBJ1-5, with D hard to call. Looked up from germline, CDR1 is LNHDA and CDR2 is SQIVND (reference sequence). The CDR3 loop spans 13 amino acids. V lost 6 bases, J lost 10 bases, and 16 bases lay in between. This CDR3 reads CASRSVGEGPQHF. The CDR3 DNA follows: TGTGCCAGTAGGAGCGTGGGAGAGGGTCCCCAGCATTTT.

The chain has TRBV7-9 and TRBJ2-7; 9 bases map to TRBD2. The J segment lost 6 bases and the V segment lost 11 bases, leaving 11 bases of the junction unmatched. The germline gives CDR1 SEHNR, CDR2 FQNEAQ (reference sequence). The CDR3 consists of 13 residues. The CDR3 sequence is CASRRAGGSEQYF. Written as DNA, the CDR3 is TGTGCCTCCCGCAGGGCGGGGGGGTCCGAGCAGTACTTC.